This TCR beta chain was obtained from a study of blood T cell repertoires in COVID-19. For the study at large: Both acute and convalescent COVID-19 samples were obtained from the United States, Italy and Spain. In each case, the material was cDNA or gDNA derived from T cells, B-cell-depleted T cells, or PBMCs.

The V gene end was trimmed by 7 bases and the J gene end by 1 base; junction bases not matched to a gene: 8. The CDR3 extends over 15 amino acids. Germline lookup yields CDR1 ENHRY and CDR2 SYGVKD. Authors' processing steps: Reference gene primer amplification gave estimated nucleated cell counts. Sequenced by immunoSEQ multiplex PCR; TCRdb stores in-frame clones only, minus some. D and trimming come from the DNA, and the V and J calls and clone size come from that table. The sample carries around 100,000 clones, around 81% recorded once. The chain has TRBV10-3 and TRBJ2-3; 7 bases match TRBD2. The specimen was peripheral blood. This clonotype originated in a man in his forties or fifties with active or convalescent COVID-19. CDR3 DNA sequence: TGTGCCATCACCGACAGTACTAGCGGCACAGATACGCAGTATTTT. It yields the protein CAITDSTSGTDTQYF.